This TCR beta chain was sequenced in a study of cytomegalovirus exposure and HLA in healthy donors. Across the whole study: From donors who were HLA-typed, an early data release held 75 million to 85 million unique TCRs.

Whole-study findings and limits: As confirmed in vitro, a few CMV-associated chains were specific for CMV antigens.

This CDR3 contains 14 residues. Germline CDR1 KGHSH, CDR2 LQKENI. The V gene lost 5 bases and the J gene lost 10 bases, with 18 bases spanning the gap. Regarding this clone: The antigen is not known.

Primers for the PCR totalled 60 Vbeta and 13 Jbeta. TCRdb's table, derived via immunoSEQ multiplex PCR, lists solely in-frame clones and lacks some. The sample yields approximately 200,000 clones, roughly four fifths seen once. Sample: PBMCs. This receptor was identified in a woman younger than 35 in good health and CMV-seropositive. This chain joins TRBV18 and TRBJ2-1; possible D gene TRBD1, 8 bases. CDR3 loop: CASSKGQGGREQFF. CDR3 DNA sequence: TGTGCCAGCTCAAAAGGACAGGGAGGGCGAGAGCAGTTCTTC.